One and the same sample provided the 24 T cell receptor beta chains below, sequenced in a study of long-term antiretroviral therapy in people with HIV. Samples were assayed with immunoSEQ v3.0 at survey level. Here immunoSEQ multiplex PCR was the method, and the copy in TCRdb shows in-frame clones only, minus some. This table has 20,000 to 25,000 clones, over 80% appearing once. This material consisted of unsorted PBMCs, taken 1.6 years after starting antiretroviral therapy. The source is a man between 35 and 55 years old with HIV.

V gene TRBV5-4 combines with J gene TRBJ2-5; 9 nucleotides agree with TRBD1. The CDR3 has 14 residues. Germline-derived CDR1 and CDR2 are SGHNT and YYREEE (reference sequence). The J segment lost 0 bases and the V segment lost 3 bases, leaving 0 bases of the junction unmatched. The CDR3 DNA reads as TGTGCCAGCAGCTACAGGGGGCACCAAGAGACCCAGTACTTC. Translated, it gives CASSYRGHQETQYF.

J is TRBJ2-1 and V is TRBV4-1, with a tentative D call TRBD1 (6 bases). V was shortened by 0 bases and J by 1 base, with 7 bases between the two germline ends. The CDR3 totals 15 residues. Germline V gene data show CDR1 as MGHRA and CDR2 as YSYEKL. DNA of the CDR3: TGCGCCAGCAGCCAAGACAGGGGTTCCTACAATGAGCAGTTCTTC. As protein: CASSQDRGSYNEQFF.

The chain recombines TRBV5-5 with TRBJ1-2, with 9 bases identical to TRBD1. The CDR3 is 15 residues long. Germline V lookup: CDR1 SGHKS, CDR2 YYEKEE (reference sequence). V dropped 1 base and J dropped 6; count of bases not matched to a gene: 7. CDR3 region: CASSLITRQGDGYTF. CDR3 DNA: TGTGCCAGCAGCTTGATAACCAGACAGGGGGATGGCTACACCTTC.

This chain joins TRBV6-5 and TRBJ2-3; no clear D gene. The V and J ends lost 6 bases and 6 bases respectively, with 10 bases between them. Germline-derived CDR1 and CDR2 are MNHEY and SVGAGI. The CDR3 extends over 12 amino acids. The CDR3 reads CASSHGEDTQYF. Here the CDR3 DNA reads TGTGCCAGCAGCCACGGTGAGGATACGCAGTATTTT.

The CDR3 sequence is CAWHPGTGNTEAFF. The CDR3 bases are TGTGCCTGGCACCCCGGGACGGGGAACACTGAAGCTTTCTTT. V usage is TRBV30 and J usage is TRBJ1-1; TRBD1 is a possible D gene (5 bases). Germline V gene sequence: CDR1 GTSNPN, CDR2 SVGIG (reference sequence). The CDR3 consists of 14 residues. V lost 5 bases and J 1 base, leaving 14 bases between the germline ends.

V usage is TRBV2 and J usage is TRBJ1-1; D unclear. From germline, CDR1 is SNHLY and CDR2 FYNNEI. Trimming removed 8 bases from V and 4 bases from J, with 14 bases in between. The CDR3 length is 13 residues. The CDR3: CASSESPPTEAFF. The CDR3, as DNA: TGTGCCAGCTCCGAATCCCCCCCCACTGAAGCTTTCTTT.

This clone occurred a few times. Germline is not matched at one junction end, which may reflect a read error. V gene TRBV4-1 combines with J gene TRBJ2-3; maybe TRBD2 (5 bases). This CDR3 contains 14 residues. Germline loops: CDR1 MGHRA, CDR2 YSYEKL. The CDR3 sequence: CASSQAVFTDTQYF. The CDR3 DNA reads as TGCGCCAGCAGTCAAGCGGTCTTCACAGATACGCAGTATTTT.

This clone has only a few counts. The V call is TRBV6-1, the J call TRBJ2-2; no definite D call. Germline assignment: CDR1 MNHNS and CDR2 SASEGT. V was cut by 4 bases and J by 5 bases, with 8 bases left in between. This CDR3 contains 13 residues. The CDR3 protein is CASSGTATGELFF. CDR3 coding DNA: TGTGCCAGCAGTGGGACGGCTACCGGGGAGCTGTTTTTT.

The V call is TRBV7-8, the J call TRBJ2-7; possible D gene TRBD2, 5 bases. Germline CDR1 and CDR2: SGHVS and FQNEAQ. The CDR3 length is 14 residues. Trimming shortened V by 0 bases and J by 3 bases, and 9 bases separated the two germline ends. The CDR3 here is CASSLAGAGYEQYF. The CDR3 DNA reads as TGTGCCAGCAGCTTAGCGGGAGCTGGCTACGAGCAGTACTTC.

The rearrangement uses TRBV25-1 and TRBJ2-7; D is uncertain. This CDR3 is 14 amino acids long. The V end lost 2 bases, the J end lost 2 bases, and 10 bases lay between the germline ends. CDR1 is MGHDK and CDR2 is SYGVNS in the germline V gene. The DNA of the CDR3 is TGTGCCAGCAGTGAAGGTGGCCGGGCCTACGAGCAGTACTTC. Its protein is CASSEGGRAYEQYF.

V usage is TRBV2 and J usage is TRBJ1-5; 8 bases line up with TRBD1. There are 13 residues in the CDR3. The V gene's germline CDR1 is SNHLY and CDR2 FYNNEI. V was pared by 6 bases and J by 4 bases, with 2 bases of the junction left unmatched. CDR3 nucleotides: TGTGCCAGCAGGGGACAGGAGAATCAGCCCCAGCATTTT. It translates to CASRGQENQPQHF.

This chain connects TRBV5-6 to TRBJ2-7; unclear D gene. V lost 2 bases, J lost 3 bases, and 6 bases lay in between. Germline loops: CDR1 SGHDT, CDR2 YYEEEE. The CDR3 totals 12 residues. The CDR3, as DNA: TGTGCCAGCAGCTTTGGGGACTACGAGCAGTACTTC. Protein: CASSFGDYEQYF.

The chain joins TRBV27 to TRBJ2-1, with D perhaps matching TRBD2 (7 bases). The CDR3 consists of 16 residues. Trimming removed 7 bases at V and 4 bases at J, with 20 bases between. Germline CDR1 and CDR2: MNHEY and SMNVEV (reference sequence). The CDR3 spells CASMTPRGAGYNEQFF. The DNA for the CDR3 is TGTGCCAGCATGACCCCCCGGGGGGCGGGATACAATGAGCAGTTCTTC.

Concerning this clone itself: The junction does not match germline at one end; this may be a read error. This chain connects TRBV6-4 to TRBJ1-5; D remains unclear. The CDR3 contains 12 residues. Germline V gene data show CDR1 as MRHNA and CDR2 as SNTAGT. The chain's CDR3 is CASRTASPSGFF. The CDR3 DNA follows: TGTGCCAGCAGAACAGCCTCCCCATCGGGCTTCTTT.

The J gene is TRBJ2-2, the V gene TRBV4-1; 14 bases agree with TRBD2. From germline, CDR1 is MGHRA and CDR2 YSYEKL. This CDR3 is built from 19 residues. J gave up 1 base and V 5 bases, and 9 bases lay outside the gene matches. Here the CDR3 DNA reads TGCGCCAGCAGCTACCCGGGACTAGCGGGGGACAAGAACACCGGGGAGCTGTTTTTT. Its translation: CASSYPGLAGDKNTGELFF.

J is TRBJ2-7 and V is TRBV19; a weak D match, TRBD2 (6 bases). The germline CDR1 and CDR2 sequences are LNHDA and SQIVND (reference sequence). Trimming stripped 0 bases from V and 4 bases from J, with 13 bases between. The CDR3 totals 15 residues. CDR3 DNA: TGTGCCAGTAGTATAGATAGTGGGACTGGTTACGAGCAGTACTTC. Its translation is CASSIDSGTGYEQYF.

The chain couples TRBV5-1 to TRBJ2-7; D uncertain. The CDR3 is 14 amino acids. Germline-derived CDR1 and CDR2 are SGHRS and YFSETQ. The V gene lost 0 bases and the J gene lost 4 bases, with 11 bases spanning the gap. The CDR3 loop is CASSLVSSYYEQYF. The CDR3 region has the DNA TGCGCCAGCAGCTTGGTGAGTAGCTATTACGAGCAGTACTTC.

The chain joins TRBV6-1 to TRBJ1-1, with D perhaps matching TRBD1 (5 bases). CDR3 length equals 15 residues. V lost 3 bases and J lost 0, with 11 bases in between. CDR1 is MNHNS, CDR2 SASEGT, per germline. As DNA, the CDR3 is TGTGCCAGCAGTGATAGGCGACAGCTGAACACTGAAGCTTTCTTT. This sequence encodes CASSDRRQLNTEAFF.

V usage is TRBV27 and J usage is TRBJ2-7, with TRBD1 matching over 7 bases. The V gene end was trimmed by 7 bases and the J gene end by 0 bases; junction bases not matched to a gene: 9. The CDR3 length is 15 residues. Germline CDR1 and CDR2: MNHEY and SMNVEV (reference sequence). CDR3 protein: CASTSARGSSYEQYF. The CDR3 region has the DNA TGTGCCAGCACTTCTGCCAGGGGGAGCTCCTACGAGCAGTACTTC.

The chain has TRBV18 and TRBJ1-1; D is perhaps TRBD1 (5 bases). Germline V lookup: CDR1 KGHSH, CDR2 LQKENI. The ends were cut back, 4 bases at V and 9 bases at J, with 12 bases in the middle. The CDR3 is 12 amino acids. DNA for the CDR3: TGTGCCAGCTCACGACAGCAGTGGAAAGCTTTCTTT. The encoded protein is CASSRQQWKAFF.

This clone showed up just a few times. The chain couples TRBV7-9 to TRBJ1-6; D remains unclear. Germline CDR1 reads SEHNR; CDR2 reads FQNEAQ (reference sequence). Trimming cost V 3 bases and J 7 bases, with 4 bases left between them. This CDR3 is built from 12 residues. The CDR3 DNA is TGTGCCAGCAGCTTGGACAATTCACCCCTCCACTTT. The encoded protein is CASSLDNSPLHF.

This clone was seen a handful of times. V and J are TRBV6-6 and TRBJ1-5, with TRBD1 matching over 10 bases. CDR1 and CDR2 (germline): MNHNY, SVGAGI (reference sequence). V was pared by 6 bases and J by 0 bases, with 5 bases of the junction left unmatched. The CDR3 runs 16 residues. CDR3 coding DNA: TGTGCCAGCAGCTCCCGGACAGGGGGTAGCAATCAGCCCCAGCATTTT. It yields the protein CASSSRTGGSNQPQHF.

This clone has just one count. The CDR3 sequence: CASSLFSWASGINYEQYF. In nucleotides, the CDR3 is TGTGCCAGCAGCTTATTTTCTTGGGCTAGCGGGATTAACTACGAGCAGTACTTC. The chain employs TRBV7-8 and TRBJ2-7; 9 bases map to TRBD2. This CDR3 has 18 amino acids. Germline V CDR1 and CDR2: SGHVS, FQNEAQ. With 2 bases clipped from V and 3 bases from J, the junction kept 14 bases outside the gene matches. Combining the CDR3 with reference TRBV7-8 and TRBJ2-7 gives the whole variable domain GAGVSQSPRYKVAKRGQDVALRCDPISGHVSLFWYQQALGQGPEFLTYFQNEAQLDKSGLPSDRFFAERPEGSVSTLKIQRTQQEDSAVYLCASSLFSWASGINYEQYFGPGTRLTVT.

The chain joins TRBV10-3 to TRBJ1-6; TRBD1 might be the D (6 bases). Germline assignment: CDR1 ENHRY and CDR2 SYGVKD. V lost 3 bases, J lost 0 bases, and 12 bases lay in between. The CDR3 loop spans 17 amino acids. The CDR3 spells CAISDGGADSYNSPLHF. CDR3 DNA sequence: TGTGCCATCAGTGACGGGGGGGCAGACTCCTATAATTCACCCCTCCACTTT.